Shown below are 28 T cell receptor beta chains from a single sample sequenced in a study of human T cells and chemical hapten exposure. Time point here: patch test 2, 6 weeks after DPC sensitization. Treatment denoted: therapeutic diphenylcyclopropenone sensitization with weekly scalp DPC. In TCRdb, the RACE reads were re-called with MiXCR into one record per CDR3 protein. The sample has around 360,000 distinct CDR3 sequences; more than 5% are singletons. The sample was whole blood, taken in connection with sensitization to the hapten diphenylcyclopropenone (DPC). All receptors come from a woman aged 18-29 years with alopecia areata. Some clones in this sample may be carry-over from other donors' samples.

V gene TRBV4-3 combines with J gene TRBJ1-5, with unresolved D. Germline CDR1 LGHNA, CDR2 YSLEER. V was trimmed by 0 bases and J by 5 bases, leaving 5 bases between them. The CDR3 extends over 13 amino acids. Here the CDR3 reads CASSQDSDQPQHF. For the CDR3, the DNA is TGCGCCAGCAGCCAAGATTCAGATCAGCCCCAGCATTTT.

This clonotype was recorded a few times. The chain links TRBV4-2 to TRBJ1-4; a weak D match, TRBD1 (5 bases). Germline V CDR1 and CDR2: LGHNA, YNFKEQ. CDR3 length equals 15 residues. V was pared by 0 bases and J by 8 bases, with 13 bases between. The CDR3: CASSQDQGRIEKLFF. In nucleotides, the CDR3 is TGTGCCAGCAGCCAAGATCAGGGTAGGATAGAAAAACTGTTTTTT.

This clonotype was seen repeatedly, ten times or more. The chain carries TRBV20-1 and TRBJ1-5, with 9 positions matching TRBD1. The CDR3 length is 15 residues. Looked up from germline, CDR1 is DFQATT and CDR2 is SNEGSKA (reference sequence). With 6 bases clipped from V and 5 bases from J, the junction kept 11 bases outside the gene matches. The CDR3: CSAQQGASRHQPQHF. CDR3 in DNA: TGCAGTGCACAACAGGGGGCTAGTAGGCATCAGCCCCAGCATTTT.

Only a few counts were recorded for this clonotype. V gene TRBV28 combines with J gene TRBJ2-2; D remains ambiguous. Germline CDR1 reads MDHEN; CDR2 reads SYDVKM. V shed 11 bases and J shed 6 bases, with 7 bases lying between them. This CDR3 comprises 10 residues. The CDR3 is CALRPGELFF. In DNA form, the CDR3 reads TGTGCCCTCCGTCCCGGGGAGCTGTTTTTT.

This clonotype was observed a few times. V usage is TRBV20-1 and J usage is TRBJ1-1; D gene unclear. Trimming took off 0 bases at V and 2 bases at J, with 10 bases between the two ends. This CDR3 contains 14 residues. In germline, CDR1 is DFQATT, CDR2 SNEGSKA (reference sequence). The CDR3 DNA follows: TGCAGTGCTAGAGATGGGCGGGTCAACACTGAAGCTTTCTTT. It is translated as CSARDGRVNTEAFF.

This chain joins TRBV6-1 and TRBJ2-7; 8 bases agree with TRBD1. Germline values: CDR1 MNHNS, CDR2 SASEGT. The CDR3 covers 15 residues. The trim removed 0 bases at V and 4 bases at J, leaving 5 bases unmatched. The CDR3: CASSEAPGTGYEQYF. In DNA, the CDR3 is TGTGCCAGCAGTGAAGCCCCCGGGACAGGTTACGAGCAGTACTTC.

This clonotype has ten or more counts. The chain links TRBV11-2 to TRBJ1-1, with 9 bases fitting TRBD1. Germline-derived CDR1 and CDR2 are SGHAT and FQNNGV. With V trimmed by 2 bases and J by 7 bases, 5 bases remained unmatched. CDR3 length equals 14 residues. CDR3 sequence: CASSLLDRGNEAFF. CDR3 nucleotides: TGTGCCAGCAGCTTACTGGACAGGGGAAATGAAGCTTTCTTT.

This chain joins TRBV20-1 and TRBJ1-2; 8 bases agree with TRBD1. Losses at the gene ends were 8 bases for V and 2 bases for J; bases not matched to a gene: 4. The CDR3 runs to 12 residues. CDR1 DFQATT and CDR2 SNEGSKA come from the germline V gene (reference sequence). CDR3 nucleotides: TGCAGTCTTGACAGGGGCAACTATGGCTACACCTTC. Amino acids: CSLDRGNYGYTF.

This clonotype appeared many times. V and J are TRBV12-3 or TRBV12-4 and TRBJ1-4; D ambiguous. This CDR3 contains 13 residues. Between the trimmed V and J ends, which lost 5 bases and 0 bases, there was a span of 4 bases. The CDR3 reads CASSMATNEKLFF. As DNA, the CDR3 is TGTGCCAGCAGTATGGCAACTAATGAAAAACTGTTTTTT.

This clonotype was counted between two and nine times. Here the CDR3 DNA reads TGTGCCAGCAGCTTTGACCAGACTCAAGCTAACTATGGCTACACCTTC. Translating gives CASSFDQTQANYGYTF. The chain carries TRBV7-9 and TRBJ1-2; no definite D call. From germline, CDR1 is SEHNR and CDR2 FQNEAQ (reference sequence). The CDR3 loop spans 16 amino acids. Deletions cut 3 bases from V and 0 bases from J, with 14 bases between.

This chain joins TRBV10-3 and TRBJ1-5; no clear D. The length of the CDR3 is 14 residues. Trimming pared 4 bases from V and 6 bases from J, leaving 13 bases between. From germline, CDR1 is ENHRY and CDR2 SYGVKD. The CDR3 region is CAISGTDKGQPQHF. For the CDR3, the DNA is TGTGCCATCAGTGGGACGGATAAGGGTCAGCCCCAGCATTTT.

This clonotype was seen ten or more times. The rearrangement joins TRBV7-2 to TRBJ2-5; 9 bases agree with TRBD2. From germline, CDR1 is SGHTA and CDR2 FQGNSA. V was clipped by 1 base and J by 2 bases; unmatched bases: 8. This CDR3 has 17 amino acids. CDR3 in amino acids: CASSLGVSGGLQETQYF. The CDR3 DNA reads TGTGCCAGCAGCTTAGGGGTTAGCGGGGGACTACAAGAGACCCAGTACTTC. The full variable domain, completed using reference TRBV7-2 and TRBJ2-5, is GAGVSQSPSNKVTEKGKDVELRCDPISGHTALYWYRQSLGQGLEFLIYFQGNSAPDKSGLPSDRFSAERTGGSVSTLTIQRTQQEDSAVYLCASSLGVSGGLQETQYFGPGTRLLVL.

This clonotype was observed at least ten times. This chain connects TRBV2 to TRBJ1-5; no reliable D call. Trimming removed 4 bases at V and 0 bases at J, with 4 bases between. Germline V lookup: CDR1 SNHLY, CDR2 FYNNEI. The CDR3 spans 13 residues. The CDR3 coding sequence is TGTGCCAGCAGTGCCTCTAGCAATCAGCCCCAGCATTTT. This encodes CASSASSNQPQHF.

In this sample, this clonotype turned up many times. The chain has TRBV10-2 and TRBJ1-2, with 9 positions matching TRBD1. The V gene's germline CDR1 is WSHSY and CDR2 SAAADI. The trim removed 3 bases at V and 6 bases at J, leaving 11 bases unmatched. The CDR3 runs 16 residues. The chain's CDR3 is CASSDRAGQGHDGYTF. In nucleotides, the CDR3 is TGCGCCAGCAGTGACAGGGCGGGACAGGGACATGATGGCTACACCTTC.

This clonotype has a count of ten or more. The V call is TRBV11-3, the J call TRBJ2-3; D uncertain. Trimming removed 2 bases at V and 6 bases at J, with 12 bases between. CDR1 and CDR2 (germline): SGHNT, YENEEA. This CDR3 has 14 amino acids. CDR3 region: CASSLNPTSDTQYF. The CDR3 region has the DNA TGTGCCAGCAGCTTAAACCCTACCTCCGATACGCAGTATTTT.

This clonotype has more than one count but fewer than ten. The rearrangement links TRBV5-8 to TRBJ2-5; 8 nucleotides align to TRBD1. Looked up from germline, CDR1 is SGHTS and CDR2 is YDEGEE. The V and J ends lost 0 bases and 0 bases, in that order; junction bases with no gene match: 10. This CDR3 spans 18 amino acids. CDR3 nucleotide sequence: TGTGCCAGCAGCTTGGGTATCGTGACAGGGGACAACCAAGAGACCCAGTACTTC. Its translation is CASSLGIVTGDNQETQYF.

Only a few counts were recorded for this clonotype. The rearrangement joins TRBV3-1 to TRBJ2-5, with TRBD1 identical over 9 bases. CDR3 length equals 14 residues. Trimming cost V 4 bases and J 5 bases; bases outside gene matches: 5. CDR1 and CDR2 (germline): LGHDT, YNNKEL (reference sequence). Here the CDR3 reads CASSRDRVLETQYF. CDR3 sequence (DNA): TGTGCCAGCAGCCGGGACAGGGTCTTGGAGACCCAGTACTTC.

This clonotype was picked up many times. The V and J genes are TRBV5-4 and TRBJ2-7; TRBD1 matches at 8 bases. The V and J ends lost 4 bases and 6 bases, in that order; junction bases with no gene match: 12. The CDR3 loop spans 15 amino acids. The germline gives CDR1 SGHNT, CDR2 YYREEE (reference sequence). The CDR3 protein is CASSRPGQQGVEQYF. The CDR3 bases are TGTGCCAGCAGCCGTCCGGGACAACAGGGGGTCGAGCAGTACTTC.

This chain joins TRBV29-1 and TRBJ1-2, with 10 bases aligning to TRBD1. The length of the CDR3 is 13 residues. After removal of 6 bases from V and 8 bases from J, the junction contained 9 bases not matched to a gene. Germline CDR1 is SQVTM and CDR2 is ANQGSEA. CDR3 sequence: CSVRNRDRGGYTF. The CDR3 region has the DNA TGCAGCGTCCGAAACCGGGACAGGGGCGGCTACACCTTC.

In its sample, this clonotype was seen many times. The V call is TRBV12-3 or TRBV12-4, the J call TRBJ1-5; TRBD1 agrees at 9 bases. V was pared by 4 bases and J by 4 bases, with 14 bases of the junction left unmatched. The CDR3 has 18 residues. The CDR3 spells CASSSNHRGLKLNQPQHF. The DNA for the CDR3 is TGTGCCAGCAGTTCAAACCACAGGGGGCTAAAATTGAATCAGCCCCAGCATTTT.

The table lists this clonotype with many counts. J is TRBJ2-1 and V is TRBV7-8; D perhaps matches TRBD1 (6 bases). CDR1 and CDR2 (germline): SGHVS, FQNEAQ. CDR3 size: 15 residues. V was trimmed by 3 bases and J by 8 bases, leaving 17 bases between them. This CDR3 is CASSFNPLQGHEQFF. The CDR3, as DNA: TGTGCCAGCAGCTTCAACCCCCTTCAGGGGCATGAGCAGTTCTTC.

V is TRBV6-5 and J is TRBJ2-3; TRBD2 matches at 7 bases. CDR1 MNHEY and CDR2 SVGAGI come from the germline V gene. The junction had 10 bases not matched to a gene; V was cut back by 2 bases and J by 5 bases. This CDR3 region has 16 residues. The CDR3 DNA sequence: TGTGCCAGCAGTTACGGCGGAAGCGGGATCGGAGATACGCAGTATTTT. Translating gives CASSYGGSGIGDTQYF.

About this clonotype: A much bigger clone sits one base away, suggesting this may be a read error. V and J are TRBV12-3 or TRBV12-4 and TRBJ2-7; 9 bases agree with TRBD1. CDR3 length: 13 residues. The trim removed 5 bases at V and 3 bases at J, leaving 2 bases unmatched. The CDR3, as DNA: TGTGCCAGCAGTCGACAGGGGGGCTACGAGCAGTACTTC. Its translation: CASSRQGGYEQYF.

The genes are TRBV2 and TRBJ1-5; D remains unclear. V shed 1 base and J shed 6 bases, with 7 bases lying between them. This CDR3 comprises 13 residues. Germline CDR1 reads SNHLY; CDR2 reads FYNNEI. The CDR3 region has the DNA TGTGCCAGCAGTGAAGAAGGGTCTCAGCCCCAGCATTTT. This translates into CASSEEGSQPQHF.

This clonotype was seen repeatedly, ten times or more. V gene TRBV7-8 combines with J gene TRBJ1-6; 10 nucleotides match TRBD1. CDR3 length: 16 amino acids. V was pared by 0 bases and J by 10 bases, with 6 bases of the junction left unmatched. Germline lookup yields CDR1 SGHVS and CDR2 FQNEAQ. The CDR3 sequence is CASSLARTGGYSPLHF. The CDR3 DNA is TGTGCCAGCAGCTTAGCGCGGACAGGGGGATACTCACCCCTCCACTTT.

This clonotype was seen many times. This chain links TRBV29-1 with TRBJ1-2; unclear D gene. Germline CDR1 is SQVTM and CDR2 is ANQGSEA. The CDR3 length is 12 residues. The ends were cut back, 7 bases at V and 0 bases at J, with 9 bases in the middle. CDR3 nucleotides: TGCAGCGCACAGACACCTAACTATGGCTACACCTTC. The encoded protein is CSAQTPNYGYTF. The full variable domain, its missing parts supplied by reference TRBV29-1 and TRBJ1-2, is SAVISQKPSRDICQRGTSLTIQCQVDSQVTMMFWYRQQPGQSLTLIATANQGSEATYESGFVIDKFPISRPNLTFSTLTVSNMSPEDSSIYLCSAQTPNYGYTFGSGTRLTVV.

This clonotype was detected ten times or more. V gene TRBV10-3 combines with J gene TRBJ1-2, with D unresolved. The CDR3 is 13 amino acids. Trimming removed 8 bases from V and 3 bases from J, with 13 bases in between. Germline CDR1 ENHRY, CDR2 SYGVKD. CDR3 DNA: TGTGCCATCTCCCTTCGACGGGACTATGGCTACACCTTC. It yields the protein CAISLRRDYGYTF.

This clonotype occurred many times. This rearrangement joins TRBV7-2 to TRBJ2-1; TRBD2 agrees at 7 bases. CDR1 is SGHTA, CDR2 FQGNSA, per germline. This CDR3 region has 16 residues. Losses at the gene ends were 7 bases for V and 1 base for J; bases not matched to a gene: 10. The CDR3 is CASTLNGAGSYNEQFF. The DNA of the CDR3 is TGTGCCAGCACCCTGAACGGAGCGGGGTCCTACAATGAGCAGTTCTTC.